This T cell receptor (beta chain) came from a study of blood T cell repertoires in COVID-19. The repertoire was sequenced with immunoSEQ multiplex PCR; TCRdb's copy has only in-frame clones and lacks some. The data hold fewer than 110,000 clones, with roughly 88% observed a single time. This clone showed up just a few times. This sequence originates from a man aged 50 to 60 with active or convalescent COVID-19. Sequencing was carried out using peripheral blood.

CDR3 region: CASSHPGTGRREQYF. The CDR3, as DNA: TGTGCCAGCAGCCACCCCGGGACAGGGAGACGCGAGCAGTACTTC. V is TRBV3-1 (or the pseudogene TRBV3-2) and J is TRBJ2-7; 9 bases are a match to TRBD1. Germline lookup yields CDR1 LGHDT and CDR2 YNNKEL (reference sequence). V lost 3 bases to trimming and J lost 6 bases; unmatched junction nucleotides: 9. This CDR3 is 15 amino acids long.